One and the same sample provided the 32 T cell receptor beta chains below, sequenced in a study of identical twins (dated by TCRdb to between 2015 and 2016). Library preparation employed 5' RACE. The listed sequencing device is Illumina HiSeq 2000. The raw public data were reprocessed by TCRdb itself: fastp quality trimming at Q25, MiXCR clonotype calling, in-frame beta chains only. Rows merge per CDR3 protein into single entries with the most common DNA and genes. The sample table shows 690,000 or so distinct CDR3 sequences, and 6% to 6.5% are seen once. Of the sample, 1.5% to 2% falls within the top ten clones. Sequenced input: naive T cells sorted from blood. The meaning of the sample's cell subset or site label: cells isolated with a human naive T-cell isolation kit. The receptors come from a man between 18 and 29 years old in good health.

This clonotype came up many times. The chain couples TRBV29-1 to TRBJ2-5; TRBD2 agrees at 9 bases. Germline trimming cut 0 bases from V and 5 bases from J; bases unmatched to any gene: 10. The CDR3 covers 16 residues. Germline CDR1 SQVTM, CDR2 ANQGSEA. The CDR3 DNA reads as TGCAGCGTTGAAGATCGCGGCGGGAGGGCCCGTGAGACCCAGTACTTC. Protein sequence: CSVEDRGGRARETQYF.

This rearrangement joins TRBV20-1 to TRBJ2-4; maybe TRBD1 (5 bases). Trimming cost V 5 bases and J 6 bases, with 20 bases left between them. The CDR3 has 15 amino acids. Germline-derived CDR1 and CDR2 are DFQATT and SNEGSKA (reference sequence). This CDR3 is CSAEPSSARANIQYF. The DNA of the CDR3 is TGCAGTGCTGAGCCCTCCTCGGCCAGGGCAAACATTCAGTACTTC.

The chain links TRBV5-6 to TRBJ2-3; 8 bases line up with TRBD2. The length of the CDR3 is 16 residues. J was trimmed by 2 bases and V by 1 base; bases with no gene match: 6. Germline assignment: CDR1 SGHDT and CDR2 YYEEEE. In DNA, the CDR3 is TGTGCCAGCAGCTTGAGGAGCGGGGGCTTCACAGATACGCAGTATTTT. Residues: CASSLRSGGFTDTQYF.

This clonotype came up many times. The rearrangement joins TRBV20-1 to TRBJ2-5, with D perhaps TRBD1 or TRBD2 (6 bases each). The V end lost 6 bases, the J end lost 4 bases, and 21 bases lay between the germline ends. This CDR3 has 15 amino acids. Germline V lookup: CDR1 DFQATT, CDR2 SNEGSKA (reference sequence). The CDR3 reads CSAKNGAGRGETQYF. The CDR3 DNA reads TGCAGTGCCAAAAATGGAGCGGGCAGGGGAGAGACCCAGTACTTC.

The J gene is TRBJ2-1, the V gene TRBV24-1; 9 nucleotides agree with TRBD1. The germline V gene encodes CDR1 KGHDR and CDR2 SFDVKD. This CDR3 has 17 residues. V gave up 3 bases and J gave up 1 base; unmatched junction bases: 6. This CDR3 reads CATSDATGGVSYNEQFF. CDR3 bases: TGTGCCACCAGTGATGCCACAGGGGGCGTATCCTACAATGAGCAGTTCTTC.

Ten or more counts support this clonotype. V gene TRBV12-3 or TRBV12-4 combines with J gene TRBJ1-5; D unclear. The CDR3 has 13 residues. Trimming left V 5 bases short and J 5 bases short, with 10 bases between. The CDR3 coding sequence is TGTGCCAGCAGTCGGCCCGAGGATCAGCCCCAGCATTTT. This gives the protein CASSRPEDQPQHF.

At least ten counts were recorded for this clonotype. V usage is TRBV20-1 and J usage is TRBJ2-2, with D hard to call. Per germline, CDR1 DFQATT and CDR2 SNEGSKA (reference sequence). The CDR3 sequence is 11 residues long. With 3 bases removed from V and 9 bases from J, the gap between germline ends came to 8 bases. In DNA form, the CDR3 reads TGCAGTGCTAGTGAGGTCCGGGAGCTGTTTTTT. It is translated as CSASEVRELFF.

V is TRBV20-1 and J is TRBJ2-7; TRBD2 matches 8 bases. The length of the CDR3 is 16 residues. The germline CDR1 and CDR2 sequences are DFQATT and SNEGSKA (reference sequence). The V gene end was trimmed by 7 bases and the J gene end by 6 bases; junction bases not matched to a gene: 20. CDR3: CSGSPLTGGPTSEQYF. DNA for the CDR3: TGCAGTGGCTCCCCACTGACGGGAGGGCCGACCTCCGAGCAGTACTTC.

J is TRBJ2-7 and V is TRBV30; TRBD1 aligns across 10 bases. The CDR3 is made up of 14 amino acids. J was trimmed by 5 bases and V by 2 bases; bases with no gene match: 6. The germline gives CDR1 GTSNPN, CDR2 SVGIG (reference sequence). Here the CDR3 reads CAWSSGQGFDEQYF. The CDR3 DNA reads TGTGCCTGGAGTTCGGGACAGGGGTTCGACGAGCAGTACTTC.

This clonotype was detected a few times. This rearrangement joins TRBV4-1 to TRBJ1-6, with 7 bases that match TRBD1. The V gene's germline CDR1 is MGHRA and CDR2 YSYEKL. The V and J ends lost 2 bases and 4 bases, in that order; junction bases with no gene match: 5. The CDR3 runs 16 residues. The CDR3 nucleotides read TGCGCCAGCAGCCAATCGGGACAGAGATATAATTCACCCCTCCACTTT. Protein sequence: CASSQSGQRYNSPLHF.

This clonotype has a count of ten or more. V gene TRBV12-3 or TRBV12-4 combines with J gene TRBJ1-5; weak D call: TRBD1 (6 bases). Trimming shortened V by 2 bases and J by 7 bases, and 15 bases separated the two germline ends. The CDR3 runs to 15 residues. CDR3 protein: CASSLMDSLLQPQHF. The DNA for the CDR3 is TGTGCCAGCAGTTTAATGGACAGCCTTTTGCAGCCCCAGCATTTT.

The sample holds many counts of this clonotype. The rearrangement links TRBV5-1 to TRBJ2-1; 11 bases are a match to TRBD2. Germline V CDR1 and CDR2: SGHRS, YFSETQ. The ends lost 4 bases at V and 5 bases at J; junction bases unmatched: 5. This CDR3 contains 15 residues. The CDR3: CASSDPGLADNEQFF. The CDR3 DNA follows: TGCGCCAGCAGCGACCCGGGACTAGCGGACAATGAGCAGTTCTTC. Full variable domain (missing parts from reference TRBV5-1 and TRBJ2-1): KAGVTQTPRYLIKTRGQQVTLSCSPISGHRSVSWYQQTPGQGLQFLFEYFSETQRNKGNFPGRFSGRQFSNSRSEMNVSTLELGDSALYLCASSDPGLADNEQFFGPGTRLTVL.

The CDR3 protein is CASSQAGQGITEAFF. The DNA of the CDR3 is TGTGCCAGCAGCCAAGCCGGGCAGGGTATAACTGAAGCTTTCTTT. The chain is built from TRBV4-2 and TRBJ1-1, with a weak D call TRBD1 (5 bases). Trimming cost V 1 base and J 5 bases, with 14 bases left between them. Germline V CDR1 and CDR2: LGHNA, YNFKEQ. This CDR3 comprises 15 residues.

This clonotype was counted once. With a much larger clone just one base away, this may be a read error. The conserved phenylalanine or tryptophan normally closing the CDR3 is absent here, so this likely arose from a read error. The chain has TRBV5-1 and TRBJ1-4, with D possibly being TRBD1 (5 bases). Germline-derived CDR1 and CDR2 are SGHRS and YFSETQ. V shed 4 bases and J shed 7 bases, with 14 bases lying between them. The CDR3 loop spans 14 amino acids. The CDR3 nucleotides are TGCGCCAGCAGCCCAGGGAAGCAGGGTGAAAAACTGTTTTTA. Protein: CASSPGKQGEKLFL.

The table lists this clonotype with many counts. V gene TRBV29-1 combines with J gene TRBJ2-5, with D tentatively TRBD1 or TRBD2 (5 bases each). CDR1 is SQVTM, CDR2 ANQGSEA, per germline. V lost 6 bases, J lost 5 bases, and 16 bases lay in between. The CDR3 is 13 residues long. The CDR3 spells CSVDLAGSETQYF. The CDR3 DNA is TGCAGCGTGGACCTAGCAGGGTCCGAGACCCAGTACTTC.

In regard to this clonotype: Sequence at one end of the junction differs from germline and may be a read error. For the CDR3, the DNA is TGTGCCAGCAGGGGGACAAGTCCGATTTTT. This sequence encodes CASRGTSPIF. This chain uses TRBV6-2 or TRBV6-3 with TRBJ2-3; possibly TRBD1 for D (6 bases). Germline-derived CDR1 and CDR2 are MNHEY and SVGEGT. CDR3 length: 10 amino acids.

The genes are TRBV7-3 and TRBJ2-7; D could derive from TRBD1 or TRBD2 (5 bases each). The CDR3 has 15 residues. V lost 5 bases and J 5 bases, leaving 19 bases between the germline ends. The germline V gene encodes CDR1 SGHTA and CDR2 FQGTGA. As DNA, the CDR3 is TGTGCCAGCAGCGAGGGACCGTCGGAGTTCGACGAGCAGTACTTC. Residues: CASSEGPSEFDEQYF.

CDR3 amino acids: CASSMDETGVYSGNTIYF. CDR3 sequence (DNA): TGTGCCAGCAGCATGGATGAGACAGGAGTCTACTCTGGAAACACCATATATTTT. The V call is TRBV9, the J call TRBJ1-3, with a possible D match to TRBD1 (6 bases). CDR1 and CDR2 from the germline V gene are SGDLS and YYNGEE. V gave up 4 bases and J gave up 0 bases, with 20 bases separating them. The CDR3 is 18 amino acids.

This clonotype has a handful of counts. The CDR3 spells CASSQVPGYEQYV. Here the CDR3 DNA reads TGTGCCAGCAGCCAAGTTCCAGGATACGAGCAGTACGTC. The chain joins TRBV3-1 to TRBJ2-7, with unresolved D. Germline V gene data show CDR1 as LGHDT and CDR2 as YNNKEL (reference sequence). Trimming removed 1 base at V and 4 bases at J, with 8 bases between. CDR3 length: 13 residues.

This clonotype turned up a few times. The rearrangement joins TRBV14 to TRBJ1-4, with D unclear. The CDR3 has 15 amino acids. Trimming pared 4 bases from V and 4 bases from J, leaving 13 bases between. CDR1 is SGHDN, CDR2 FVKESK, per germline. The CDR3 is CASSRRTRYNEKLFF. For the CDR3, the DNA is TGTGCCAGCAGCCGAAGGACGAGATATAATGAAAAACTGTTTTTT.

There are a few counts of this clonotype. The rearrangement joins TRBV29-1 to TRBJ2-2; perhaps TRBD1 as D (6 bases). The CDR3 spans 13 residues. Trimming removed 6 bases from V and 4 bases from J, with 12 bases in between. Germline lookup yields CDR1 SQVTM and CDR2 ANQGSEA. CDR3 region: CSVRDTTTGELFF. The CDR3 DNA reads TGCAGCGTCCGGGACACTACCACCGGGGAGCTGTTTTTT.

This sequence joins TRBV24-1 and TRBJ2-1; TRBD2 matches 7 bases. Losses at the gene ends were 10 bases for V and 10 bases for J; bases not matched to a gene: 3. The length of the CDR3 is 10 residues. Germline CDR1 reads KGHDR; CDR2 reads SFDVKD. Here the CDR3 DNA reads TGTGCCACGGCGGGGGACGAGCAGTTCTTC. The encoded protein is CATAGDEQFF.

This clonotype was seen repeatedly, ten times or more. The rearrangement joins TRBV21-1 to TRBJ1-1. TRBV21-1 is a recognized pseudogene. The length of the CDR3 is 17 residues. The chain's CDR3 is CASSKSRKLRLNTEAFF. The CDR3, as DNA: TGTGCCAGCAGCAAGTCCAGAAAACTACGGCTGAACACTGAAGCTTTCTTT.

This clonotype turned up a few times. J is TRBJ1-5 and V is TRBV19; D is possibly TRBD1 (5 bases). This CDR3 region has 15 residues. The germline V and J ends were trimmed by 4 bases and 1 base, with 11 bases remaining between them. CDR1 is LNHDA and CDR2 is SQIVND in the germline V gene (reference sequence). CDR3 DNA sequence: TGTGCCAGTAGTAGTAGGCAGGGAAGCAATCAGCCCCAGCATTTT. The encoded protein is CASSSRQGSNQPQHF.

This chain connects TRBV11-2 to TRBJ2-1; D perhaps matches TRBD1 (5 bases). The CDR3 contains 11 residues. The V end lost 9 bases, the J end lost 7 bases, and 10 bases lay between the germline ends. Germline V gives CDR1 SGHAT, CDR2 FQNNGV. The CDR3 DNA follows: TGTGCCAGTACAGGACCTAATGAGCAGTTCTTC. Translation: CASTGPNEQFF. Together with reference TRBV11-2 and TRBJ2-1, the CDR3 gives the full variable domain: EAGVAQSPRYKIIEKRQSVAFWCNPISGHATLYWYQQILGQGPKLLIQFQNNGVVDDSQLPKDRFSAERLKGVDSTLKIQPAKLEDSAVYLCASTGPNEQFFGPGTRLTVL.

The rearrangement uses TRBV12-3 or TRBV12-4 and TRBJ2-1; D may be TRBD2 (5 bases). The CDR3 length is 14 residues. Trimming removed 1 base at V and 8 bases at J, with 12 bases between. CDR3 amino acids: CASSLGASWDEQFF. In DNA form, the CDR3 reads TGTGCCAGCAGTTTAGGGGCTAGCTGGGATGAGCAGTTCTTC.

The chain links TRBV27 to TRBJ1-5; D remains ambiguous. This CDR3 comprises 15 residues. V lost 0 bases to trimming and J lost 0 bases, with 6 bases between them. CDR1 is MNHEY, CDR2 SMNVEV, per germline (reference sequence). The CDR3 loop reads CASSLSGYSNQPQHF. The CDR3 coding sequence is TGTGCCAGCAGTTTATCCGGTTATAGCAATCAGCCCCAGCATTTT.

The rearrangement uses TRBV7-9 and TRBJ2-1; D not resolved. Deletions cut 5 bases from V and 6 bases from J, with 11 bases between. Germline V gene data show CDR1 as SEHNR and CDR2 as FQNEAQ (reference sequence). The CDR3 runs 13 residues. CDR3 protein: CASSPGRLNEQFF. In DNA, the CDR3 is TGTGCCAGCAGCCCAGGACGGCTCAATGAGCAGTTCTTC. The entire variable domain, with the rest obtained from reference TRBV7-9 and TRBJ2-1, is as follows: DTGVSQNPRHKITKRGQNVTFRCDPISEHNRLYWYRQTLGQGPEFLTYFQNEAQLEKSRLLSDRFSAERPKGSFSTLEIQRTEQGDSAMYLCASSPGRLNEQFFGPGTRLTVL.

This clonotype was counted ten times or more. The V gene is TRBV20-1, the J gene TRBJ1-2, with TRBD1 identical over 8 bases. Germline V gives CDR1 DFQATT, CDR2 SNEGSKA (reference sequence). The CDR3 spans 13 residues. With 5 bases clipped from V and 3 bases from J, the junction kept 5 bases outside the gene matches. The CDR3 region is CSALGQGDYGYTF. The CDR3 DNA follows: TGCAGTGCTTTAGGACAGGGTGACTATGGCTACACCTTC.

The CDR3 sequence: CASSTSGGNTGELFF. CDR3 bases: TGTGCCAGCAGTACTAGCGGGGGGAACACCGGGGAGCTGTTTTTT. The rearrangement joins TRBV11-3 to TRBJ2-2, with TRBD2 matching 11 bases. The length of the CDR3 is 15 residues. Unmatched junction bases numbered 1, after V lost 6 bases and J lost 1 base. CDR1 and CDR2 from the germline V gene are SGHNT and YENEEA.

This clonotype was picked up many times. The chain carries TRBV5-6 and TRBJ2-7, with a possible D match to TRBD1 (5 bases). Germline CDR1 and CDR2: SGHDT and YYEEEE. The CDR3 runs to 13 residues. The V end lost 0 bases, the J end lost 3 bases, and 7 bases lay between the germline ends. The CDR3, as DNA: TGTGCCAGCAGCTTGGGACAGAACTACGAGCAGTACGTC. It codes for CASSLGQNYEQYV.

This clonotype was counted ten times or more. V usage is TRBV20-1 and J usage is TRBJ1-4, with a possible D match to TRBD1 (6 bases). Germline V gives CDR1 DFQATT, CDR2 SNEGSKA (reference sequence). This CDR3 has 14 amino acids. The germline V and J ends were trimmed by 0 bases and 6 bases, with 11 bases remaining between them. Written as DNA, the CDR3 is TGCAGTGCTAGAGATCCCAGGGGTGATGAAAAACTGTTTTTT. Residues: CSARDPRGDEKLFF.